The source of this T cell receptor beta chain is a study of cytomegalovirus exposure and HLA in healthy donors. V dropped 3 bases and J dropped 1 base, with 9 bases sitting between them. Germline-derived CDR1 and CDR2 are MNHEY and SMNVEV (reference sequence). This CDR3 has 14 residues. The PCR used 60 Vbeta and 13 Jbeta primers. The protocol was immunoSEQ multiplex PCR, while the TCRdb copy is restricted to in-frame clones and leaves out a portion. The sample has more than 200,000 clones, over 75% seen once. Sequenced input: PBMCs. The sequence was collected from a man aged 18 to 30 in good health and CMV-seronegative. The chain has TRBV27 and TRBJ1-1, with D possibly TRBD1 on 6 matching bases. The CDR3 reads CASSFGQTNTEAFF. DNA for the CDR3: TGTGCCAGCAGTTTTGGACAGACGAACACTGAAGCTTTCTTT.